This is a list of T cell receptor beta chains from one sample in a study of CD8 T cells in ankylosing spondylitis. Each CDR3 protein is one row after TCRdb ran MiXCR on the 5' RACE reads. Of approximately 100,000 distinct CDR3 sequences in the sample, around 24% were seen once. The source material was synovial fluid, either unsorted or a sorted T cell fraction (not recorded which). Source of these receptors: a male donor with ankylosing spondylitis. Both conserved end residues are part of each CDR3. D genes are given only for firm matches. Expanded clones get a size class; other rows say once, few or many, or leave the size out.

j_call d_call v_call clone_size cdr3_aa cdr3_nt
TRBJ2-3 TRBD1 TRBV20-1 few CSASPGQGVDTQYF TGCAGTGCTAGCCCGGGACAGGGGGTAGATACGCAGTATTTT
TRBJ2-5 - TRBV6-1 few CARPITSVGAGPNQETQYF TGTGCCCGCCCTATAACCTCCGTGGGGGCGGGACCGAACCAAGAGACCCAGTACTTC
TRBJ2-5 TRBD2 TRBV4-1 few CASSQEGGLAGEETQYF TGCGCCAGCAGCCAAGAGGGGGGACTAGCGGGAGAAGAGACCCAGTACTTC
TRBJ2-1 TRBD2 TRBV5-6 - CASSLREGGTSMYNEQFF TGTGCCAGCAGTTTAAGGGAGGGCGGGACTAGCATGTACAATGAGCAGTTCTTC
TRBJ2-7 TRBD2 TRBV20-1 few CSARPLADYSYEQYF TGCAGTGCTAGACCTCTAGCGGACTACTCCTACGAGCAGTACTTC
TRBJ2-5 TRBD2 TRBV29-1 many CSGLAGEETQYF TGCAGCGGCTTGGCGGGAGAAGAGACCCAGTACTTC
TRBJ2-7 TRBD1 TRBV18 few CASSPPGQGTYEQYF TGTGCCAGCTCACCACCGGGACAGGGAACCTACGAGCAGTACTTC
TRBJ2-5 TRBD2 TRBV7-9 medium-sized CASRGTSGRVQETQYF TGTGCCAGCAGGGGGACTAGCGGGAGGGTTCAAGAGACCCAGTACTTC
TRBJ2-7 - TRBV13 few CASSLNPGQTYEQYF TGTGCCAGCAGCCTCAACCCGGGACAAACTTACGAGCAGTACTTC
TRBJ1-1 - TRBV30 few CAWSVSRNTEAFF TGTGCCTGGAGTGTCTCTCGGAACACTGAAGCTTTCTTT
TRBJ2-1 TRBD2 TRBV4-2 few CASSQGVGTSGTNEQFF TGTGCCAGCAGCCAAGGGGTCGGGACTAGCGGGACCAATGAGCAGTTCTTC
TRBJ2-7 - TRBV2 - CASSEVTAYEQYF TGTGCCAGCAGTGAGGTGACAGCCTACGAGCAGTACTTC
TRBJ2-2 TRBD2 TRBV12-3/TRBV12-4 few CASKIAGVSTGELFF TGTGCCAGCAAGATAGCGGGAGTGAGCACCGGGGAGCTGTTTTTT
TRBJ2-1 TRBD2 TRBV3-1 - CASSQGTSGFDEQFF TGTGCCAGCAGCCAAGGGACTAGCGGTTTTGATGAGCAGTTCTTC
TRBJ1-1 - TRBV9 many CASSGSVGTEAFF TGTGCCAGCAGCGGAAGTGTGGGCACTGAAGCTTTCTTT
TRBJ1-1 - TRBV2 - CASNLEENTEAFF TGTGCCAGCAACCTCGAGGAGAACACTGAAGCTTTCTTT
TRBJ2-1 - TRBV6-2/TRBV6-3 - CASSYFRQDNEQFF TGTGCCAGCAGTTACTTTCGACAGGACAATGAGCAGTTCTTC
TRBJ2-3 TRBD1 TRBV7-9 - CASSLTGLSTDTQYF TGTGCCAGCAGCTTGACAGGGCTGAGCACAGATACGCAGTATTTT
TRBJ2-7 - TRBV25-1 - CASSGSLGRVYEQYF TGTGCCAGCAGTGGGTCTTTGGGGCGCGTCTACGAGCAGTACTTC
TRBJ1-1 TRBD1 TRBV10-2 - CASLTDREGEAFF TGCGCCAGCTTAACTGACAGGGAGGGAGAAGCTTTCTTT
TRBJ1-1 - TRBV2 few CASSDRGAEAFF TGTGCCAGCAGTGACAGGGGTGCTGAAGCTTTCTTT
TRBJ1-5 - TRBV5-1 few CASSLGGTDSNQPQHF TGCGCCAGCAGCCTTGGGGGGACGGATAGCAATCAGCCCCAGCATTTT
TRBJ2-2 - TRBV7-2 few CASSLPPGVGTGELFF TGTGCCAGCAGCTTACCCCCGGGAGTGGGCACCGGGGAGCTGTTTTTT
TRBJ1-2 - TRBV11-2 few CASSPESRDGYTF TGTGCCAGCAGCCCGGAATCCAGGGACGGCTACACCTTC
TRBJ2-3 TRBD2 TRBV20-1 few CSASPPRLAGSSTDTQYF TGCAGTGCTAGTCCCCCCCGGCTAGCGGGAAGTAGCACAGATACGCAGTATTTT
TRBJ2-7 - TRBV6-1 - CASSESGGYYEQYF TGTGCCAGCAGTGAGTCGGGGGGCTACTACGAGCAGTACTTC
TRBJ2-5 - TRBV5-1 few CASSLGVQAFSETQYF TGCGCCAGCAGCTTGGGGGTCCAGGCTTTTTCGGAGACCCAGTACTTC
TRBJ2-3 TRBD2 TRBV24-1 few CATSDTRGTTKEDTQYF TGTGCCACCAGTGATACCAGAGGGACTACTAAAGAGGATACGCAGTATTTT
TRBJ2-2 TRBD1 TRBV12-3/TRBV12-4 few CASSLTGDGELFF TGTGCCAGCAGTTTGACAGGGGACGGGGAGCTGTTTTTT
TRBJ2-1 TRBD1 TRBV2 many CASKPGQGQNNEQFF TGTGCCAGCAAACCGGGACAGGGGCAGAACAATGAGCAGTTCTTC
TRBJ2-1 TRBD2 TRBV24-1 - CATAPGGGSYNEQFF TGTGCCACCGCCCCGGGAGGAGGCTCCTACAATGAGCAGTTCTTC